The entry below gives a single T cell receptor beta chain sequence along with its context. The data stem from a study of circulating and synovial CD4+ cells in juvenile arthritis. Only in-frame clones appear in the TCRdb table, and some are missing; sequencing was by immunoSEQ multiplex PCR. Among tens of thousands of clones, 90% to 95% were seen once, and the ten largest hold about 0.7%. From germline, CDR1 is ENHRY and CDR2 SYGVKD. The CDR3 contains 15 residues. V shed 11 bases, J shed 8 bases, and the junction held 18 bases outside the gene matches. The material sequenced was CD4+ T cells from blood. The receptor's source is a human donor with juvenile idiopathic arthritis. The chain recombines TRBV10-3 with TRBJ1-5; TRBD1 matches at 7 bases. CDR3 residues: CAPLFGQVEVEPQHF. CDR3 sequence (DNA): TGTGCCCCCTTATTCGGACAGGTTGAAGTCGAGCCCCAGCATTTT.